This T cell receptor (beta chain) was profiled in a study of chemoradiotherapy in HPV16-positive cancers. Only in-frame clones appear in the TCRdb table, and some are missing; sequencing was by immunoSEQ multiplex PCR. The table shows about 15,000 clones, with roughly 88% occurring only once. The ends were cut back, 4 bases at V and 3 bases at J, with 21 bases in the middle. The V gene's germline CDR1 is SGHDN and CDR2 FVKESK. This CDR3 is 17 amino acids long. General study findings and limits: Only a couple of HPV16-positive patients supplied the functional HPV-specificity definition. During treatment, candidate HPV-specific clones and E7-related motifs expanded in tumor.

Over chemoradiotherapy, repertoires were sampled more than once. On this clone: Its cognate antigen is unknown.

The material was blood, obtained from a patient who underwent chemoradiotherapy. The chain has TRBV14 and TRBJ1-2; D gene unclear. The TCR originated in a human donor with HPV-associated anogenital cancer. The CDR3 DNA reads as TGTGCCAGCAGCCGAGTCTTTAGGGATCCAGCTGACTATGGCTACACCTTC. Translation gives CASSRVFRDPADYGYTF.